A selection of T cell receptor beta chains follows, all from one sample in a study of cytomegalovirus exposure and HLA in healthy donors. Profiled with immunoSEQ multiplex PCR; TCRdb holds only in-frame clones, not every one. The data hold under 200,000 clones, with around 82% observed a single time. The material sequenced was PBMCs. These receptors originate from a man aged 35 to 55 in good health and CMV-seronegative. Each CDR3 is given with its conserved first and last residue. Each record gives: V gene, clone size, J gene, D gene, CDR3 protein, CDR3 DNA. The D gene is left open where the match is weak. The size entry is marked missing in some rows and otherwise reads once, few, many or a size class.

v_gene: TRBV6-5
abundance: .
j_gene: TRBJ2-7
d_gene: TRBD1
CDR3aa: CAVSRRQGAYEQYF
CDR3nt: TGTGCCGTCAGCCGCAGACAGGGTGCCTACGAGCAGTACTTC

v_gene: TRBV5-1
abundance: .
j_gene: TRBJ1-2
d_gene: .
CDR3aa: CASSQATVYGYTF
CDR3nt: TGCGCCAGCAGCCAAGCGACGGTCTATGGCTACACCTTC

v_gene: TRBV5-8
abundance: .
j_gene: TRBJ2-7
d_gene: .
CDR3aa: CASSLETGIGRYEQYF
CDR3nt: TGTGCCAGCAGCTTGGAAACCGGGATTGGCCGCTACGAGCAGTACTTC

v_gene: TRBV5-1
abundance: few
j_gene: TRBJ2-1
d_gene: TRBD2
CDR3aa: CASSSLLRGVYNEQFF
CDR3nt: TGCGCCAGCAGCTCCCTCCTCCGGGGGGTCTACAATGAGCAGTTCTTC

v_gene: TRBV5-1
abundance: .
j_gene: TRBJ1-1
d_gene: .
CDR3aa: CASSLVRGGNTEAFF
CDR3nt: TGCGCCAGCAGCTTGGTGCGGGGCGGGAACACTGAAGCTTTCTTT

v_gene: TRBV7-8
abundance: .
j_gene: TRBJ2-1
d_gene: .
CDR3aa: CASSSQGYEQFF
CDR3nt: TGTGCCAGCAGCTCACAGGGTTATGAGCAGTTCTTC

v_gene: TRBV5-6
abundance: .
j_gene: TRBJ2-7
d_gene: .
CDR3aa: CASTLRASGFYEQYF
CDR3nt: TGTGCCAGCACCCTCCGGGCTTCGGGATTTTACGAGCAGTACTTC

v_gene: TRBV9
abundance: .
j_gene: TRBJ1-1
d_gene: .
CDR3aa: CASSVRQETNTEAFF
CDR3nt: TGTGCCAGCAGCGTCCGACAGGAGACTAACACTGAAGCTTTCTTT

v_gene: TRBV5-1
abundance: .
j_gene: TRBJ2-7
d_gene: TRBD1
CDR3aa: CASSWTGFDEQYF
CDR3nt: TGCGCCAGCAGTTGGACAGGTTTCGACGAGCAGTACTTC

v_gene: TRBV5-1
abundance: .
j_gene: TRBJ2-7
d_gene: .
CDR3aa: CASSLRGKDNEQYF
CDR3nt: TGCGCCAGCAGCTTGCGGGGTAAGGATAACGAGCAGTACTTC

v_gene: TRBV5-4
abundance: .
j_gene: TRBJ1-4
d_gene: TRBD1
CDR3aa: CASSMRTGGLTNEKLFF
CDR3nt: TGTGCCAGCAGCATGAGGACAGGGGGCTTGACTAATGAAAAACTGTTTTTT

v_gene: TRBV4-1
abundance: .
j_gene: TRBJ2-2
d_gene: .
CDR3aa: CASSPTQAQLNTGELFF
CDR3nt: TGCGCCAGCAGCCCCACGCAAGCCCAATTGAACACCGGGGAGCTGTTTTTT

v_gene: TRBV10-2
abundance: .
j_gene: TRBJ2-1
d_gene: TRBD2
CDR3aa: CASRSSGGYYNEQFF
CDR3nt: TGCGCCAGCAGGTCTAGCGGGGGATACTACAATGAGCAGTTCTTC

v_gene: TRBV14
abundance: once
j_gene: TRBJ2-2
d_gene: .
CDR3aa: CASRAGQTNTGELFF
CDR3nt: TGTGCCAGCAGGGCAGGACAAACGAACACCGGGGAGCTGTTTTTT

v_gene: TRBV6-5
abundance: .
j_gene: TRBJ1-1
d_gene: .
CDR3aa: CASSYYSLNTEAFF
CDR3nt: TGTGCCAGCAGTTATTACTCTCTGAACACTGAAGCTTTCTTT

v_gene: TRBV4-3
abundance: .
j_gene: TRBJ1-2
d_gene: .
CDR3aa: CASSQEQGYGYTF
CDR3nt: TGCGCCAGCAGCCAAGAACAGGGATATGGCTACACCTTC

v_gene: TRBV11-3
abundance: once
j_gene: TRBJ1-1
d_gene: .
CDR3aa: CASSRVMQTEAFF
CDR3nt: TGTGCCAGCAGCCGGGTTATGCAGACTGAAGCTTTCTTT

v_gene: TRBV7-2
abundance: .
j_gene: TRBJ2-7
d_gene: TRBD1
CDR3aa: CASSLNRGSYEQYF
CDR3nt: TGTGCCAGCAGCTTAAACAGGGGTTCCTACGAGCAGTACTTC

v_gene: TRBV7-2
abundance: .
j_gene: TRBJ2-7
d_gene: .
CDR3aa: CASSLARGLSGEQYF
CDR3nt: TGTGCCAGCAGCTTAGCGAGAGGGTTATCCGGCGAGCAGTACTTC

v_gene: TRBV25-1
abundance: .
j_gene: TRBJ2-7
d_gene: .
CDR3aa: CARQQDAYEQYF
CDR3nt: TGTGCCAGACAACAGGACGCCTACGAGCAGTACTTC

v_gene: TRBV2
abundance: .
j_gene: TRBJ2-3
d_gene: .
CDR3aa: CASSLQGNGADTQYF
CDR3nt: TGTGCCAGCAGCCTACAGGGAAACGGAGCAGATACGCAGTATTTT

v_gene: TRBV7-9
abundance: once
j_gene: TRBJ2-2
d_gene: .
CDR3aa: CASTPSGTGELFF
CDR3nt: TGTGCCAGCACCCCGTCGGGGACCGGGGAGCTGTTTTTT

v_gene: TRBV2
abundance: .
j_gene: TRBJ2-7
d_gene: TRBD2
CDR3aa: CASRVLASTYEQYF
CDR3nt: TGTGCCAGCAGAGTACTAGCGAGCACCTACGAGCAGTACTTC

v_gene: TRBV29-1
abundance: .
j_gene: TRBJ2-3
d_gene: TRBD1
CDR3aa: CSTWTGSTDTQYF
CDR3nt: TGCAGCACCTGGACAGGATCCACAGATACGCAGTATTTT

v_gene: TRBV5-6
abundance: .
j_gene: TRBJ1-1
d_gene: TRBD1
CDR3aa: CASSFLRGTGGKNTEAFF
CDR3nt: TGTGCCAGCAGCTTCCTAAGAGGGACAGGGGGCAAAAACACTGAAGCTTTCTTT

v_gene: TRBV7-9
abundance: .
j_gene: TRBJ2-5
d_gene: TRBD1
CDR3aa: CASSSPGGASWEYF
CDR3nt: TGTGCCAGCAGCTCCCCAGGGGGCGCTAGTTGGGAGTACTTC

v_gene: TRBV5-6
abundance: .
j_gene: TRBJ1-6
d_gene: TRBD1
CDR3aa: CASSLKGGGNSPLHF
CDR3nt: TGTGCCAGCAGCTTGAAAGGGGGCGGAAATTCACCCCTCCACTTT

v_gene: TRBV5-4
abundance: .
j_gene: TRBJ2-1
d_gene: TRBD2
CDR3aa: CASSSGTSGGFNNEQFF
CDR3nt: TGTGCCAGCAGCTCCGGGACTAGCGGGGGGTTTAACAATGAGCAGTTCTTC

v_gene: TRBV15
abundance: once
j_gene: TRBJ2-5
d_gene: .
CDR3aa: CATSTYTGKETQYF
CDR3nt: TGTGCCACCAGCACCTATACAGGGAAAGAGACCCAGTACTTC

v_gene: TRBV6-5
abundance: few
j_gene: TRBJ2-3
d_gene: TRBD1
CDR3aa: CASSYARVGGSDTQYF
CDR3nt: TGTGCCAGCAGTTACGCACGGGTAGGGGGCTCAGATACGCAGTATTTT

v_gene: TRBV11-3
abundance: .
j_gene: TRBJ1-4
d_gene: .
CDR3aa: CASSAGTAGEKLFF
CDR3nt: TGTGCCAGCAGCGCCGGGACCGCGGGGGAAAAACTGTTTTTT

v_gene: TRBV5-6
abundance: .
j_gene: TRBJ1-2
d_gene: TRBD1
CDR3aa: CASSLGRGHGYTF
CDR3nt: TGTGCCAGCAGCTTGGGCAGGGGGCATGGCTACACCTTC